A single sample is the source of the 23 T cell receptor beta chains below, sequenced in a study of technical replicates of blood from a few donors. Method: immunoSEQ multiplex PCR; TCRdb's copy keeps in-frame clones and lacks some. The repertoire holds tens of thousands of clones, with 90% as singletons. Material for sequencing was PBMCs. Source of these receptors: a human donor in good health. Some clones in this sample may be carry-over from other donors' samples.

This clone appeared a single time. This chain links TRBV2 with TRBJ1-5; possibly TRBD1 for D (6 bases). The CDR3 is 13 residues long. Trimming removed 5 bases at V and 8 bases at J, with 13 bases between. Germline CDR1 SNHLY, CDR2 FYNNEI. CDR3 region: CASSWDIGKPQHF. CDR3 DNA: TGTGCCAGCAGTTGGGACATCGGGAAGCCCCAGCATTTT. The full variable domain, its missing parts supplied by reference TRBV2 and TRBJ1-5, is EPEVTQTPSHQVTQMGQEVILRCVPISNHLYFYWYRQILGQKVEFLVSFYNNEISEKSEIFDDQFSVERPDGSNFTLKIRSTKLEDSAMYFCASSWDIGKPQHFGDGTRLSIL.

The CDR3 DNA follows: TGCGCCAGCAGCTTGGGCCTTCGACAGGGCGGGGAGCAGTACTTC. Amino acid sequence: CASSLGLRQGGEQYF. V gene TRBV5-1 combines with J gene TRBJ2-7, with TRBD1 matching 7 bases. Germline V gene sequence: CDR1 SGHRS, CDR2 YFSETQ. V was pared by 0 bases and J by 7 bases, with 10 bases of the junction left unmatched. This CDR3 contains 15 residues.

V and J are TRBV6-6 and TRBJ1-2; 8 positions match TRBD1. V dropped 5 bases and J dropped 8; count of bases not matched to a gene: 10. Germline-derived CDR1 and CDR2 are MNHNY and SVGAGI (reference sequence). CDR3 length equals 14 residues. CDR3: CASSTPTGEGGYTF. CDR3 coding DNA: TGTGCCAGCAGTACCCCGACAGGGGAAGGGGGCTACACCTTC.

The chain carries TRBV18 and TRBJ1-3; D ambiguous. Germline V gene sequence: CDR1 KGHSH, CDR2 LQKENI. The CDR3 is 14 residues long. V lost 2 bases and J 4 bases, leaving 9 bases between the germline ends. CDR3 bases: TGTGCCAGCTCACCAGGAGGGAGAGGAAACACCATATATTTT. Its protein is CASSPGGRGNTIYF.

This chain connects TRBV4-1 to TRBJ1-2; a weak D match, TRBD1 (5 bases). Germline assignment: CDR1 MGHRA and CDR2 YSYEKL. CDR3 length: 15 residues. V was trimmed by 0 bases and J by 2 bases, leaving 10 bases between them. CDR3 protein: CASSQDTTANYGYTF. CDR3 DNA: TGCGCCAGCAGCCAAGATACGACAGCGAACTATGGCTACACCTTC.

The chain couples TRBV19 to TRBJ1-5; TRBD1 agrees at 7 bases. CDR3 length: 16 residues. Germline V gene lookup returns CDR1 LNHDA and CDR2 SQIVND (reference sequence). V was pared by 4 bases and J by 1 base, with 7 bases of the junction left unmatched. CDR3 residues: CASSKYKGQSNQPQHF. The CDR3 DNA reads TGTGCCAGTAGTAAATATAAGGGACAGAGCAATCAGCCCCAGCATTTT.

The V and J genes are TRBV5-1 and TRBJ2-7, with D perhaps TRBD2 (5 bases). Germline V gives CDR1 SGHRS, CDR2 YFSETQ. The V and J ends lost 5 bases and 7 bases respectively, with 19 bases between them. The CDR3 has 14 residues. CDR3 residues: CASSPVVGSWEQYF. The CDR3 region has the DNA TGCGCCAGCAGTCCAGTGGTTGGGAGTTGGGAGCAGTACTTC.

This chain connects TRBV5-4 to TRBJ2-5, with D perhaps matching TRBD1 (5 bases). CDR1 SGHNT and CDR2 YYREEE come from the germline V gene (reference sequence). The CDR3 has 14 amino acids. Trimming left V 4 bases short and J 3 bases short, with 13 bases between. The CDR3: CASSGGAVKETQYF. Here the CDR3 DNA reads TGTGCCAGCAGCGGTGGGGCAGTCAAAGAGACCCAGTACTTC.

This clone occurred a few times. The CDR3 region has the DNA TGCGCCAGCAGCCGGGACAGGGGGACCTGGGGCTACACCTTC. It specifies CASSRDRGTWGYTF. V usage is TRBV5-1 and J usage is TRBJ1-2; 11 bases agree with TRBD1. V shed 4 bases, J shed 8 bases, and the junction held 7 bases outside the gene matches. CDR1 is SGHRS, CDR2 YFSETQ, per germline. The CDR3 has 14 amino acids.

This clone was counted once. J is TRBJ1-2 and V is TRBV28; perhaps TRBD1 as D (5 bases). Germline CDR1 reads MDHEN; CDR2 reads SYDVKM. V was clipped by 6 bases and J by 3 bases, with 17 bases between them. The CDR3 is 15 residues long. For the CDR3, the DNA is TGTGCCAGCAGATCCCGGACCCAGGGTGACTATGGCTACACCTTC. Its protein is CASRSRTQGDYGYTF.

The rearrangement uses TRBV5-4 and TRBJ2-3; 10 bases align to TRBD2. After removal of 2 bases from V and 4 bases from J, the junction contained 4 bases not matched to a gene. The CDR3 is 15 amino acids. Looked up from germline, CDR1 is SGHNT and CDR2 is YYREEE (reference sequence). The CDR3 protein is CASSFSGGPADTQYF. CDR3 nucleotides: TGTGCCAGCAGCTTTAGCGGGGGGCCCGCAGATACGCAGTATTTT.

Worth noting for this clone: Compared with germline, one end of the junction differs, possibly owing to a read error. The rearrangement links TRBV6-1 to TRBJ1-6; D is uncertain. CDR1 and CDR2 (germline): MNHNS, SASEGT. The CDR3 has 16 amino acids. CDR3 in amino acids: CASREARGVMYSPLHF. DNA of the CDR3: TGTGCCAGCAGGGAAGCCCGGGGAGTAATGTATTCACCCCTCCACTTT.

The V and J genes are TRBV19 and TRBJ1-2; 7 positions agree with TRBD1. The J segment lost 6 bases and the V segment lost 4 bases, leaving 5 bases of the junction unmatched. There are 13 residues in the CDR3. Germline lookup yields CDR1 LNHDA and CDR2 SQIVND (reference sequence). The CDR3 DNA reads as TGTGCCAGTAGTAGAAACGGACAGGATGGCTACACCTTC. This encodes CASSRNGQDGYTF.

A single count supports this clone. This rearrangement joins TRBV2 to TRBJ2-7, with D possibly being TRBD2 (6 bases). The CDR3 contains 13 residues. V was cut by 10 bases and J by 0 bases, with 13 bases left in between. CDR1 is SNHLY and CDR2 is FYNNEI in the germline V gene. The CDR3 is CATIRDFSYEQYF. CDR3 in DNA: TGTGCCACGATCCGGGACTTCTCCTACGAGCAGTACTTC.

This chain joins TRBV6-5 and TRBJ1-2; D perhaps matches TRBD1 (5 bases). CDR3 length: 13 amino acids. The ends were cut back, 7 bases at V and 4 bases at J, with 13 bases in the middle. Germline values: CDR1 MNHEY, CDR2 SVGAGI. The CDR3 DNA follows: TGTGCCAGCACCATGGGGGGGGGCTATGGCTACACCTTC. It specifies CASTMGGGYGYTF.

The CDR3 region is CASRLRGEQFF. The CDR3 DNA reads as TGTGCCAGCAGACTCCGGGGTGAGCAGTTCTTC. The V gene is TRBV2, the J gene TRBJ2-1; perhaps TRBD2 as D (5 bases). The CDR3 has 11 residues. CDR1 and CDR2 from the germline V gene are SNHLY and FYNNEI. The V gene lost 6 bases and the J gene lost 9 bases, with 9 bases spanning the gap.

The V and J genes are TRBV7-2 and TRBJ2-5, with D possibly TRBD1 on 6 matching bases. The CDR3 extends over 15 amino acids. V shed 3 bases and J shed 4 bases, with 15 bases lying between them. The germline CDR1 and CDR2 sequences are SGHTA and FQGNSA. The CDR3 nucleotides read TGTGCCAGCAGCTTCCCGGGACAAGCCGGAGAGACCCAGTACTTC. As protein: CASSFPGQAGETQYF.

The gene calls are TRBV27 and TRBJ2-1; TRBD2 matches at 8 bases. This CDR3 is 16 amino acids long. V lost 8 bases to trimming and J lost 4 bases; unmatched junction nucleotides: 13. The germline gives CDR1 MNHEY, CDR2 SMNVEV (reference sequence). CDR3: CASHKGAGGQYNEQFF. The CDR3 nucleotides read TGTGCCAGCCACAAAGGGGCGGGAGGCCAATACAATGAGCAGTTCTTC.

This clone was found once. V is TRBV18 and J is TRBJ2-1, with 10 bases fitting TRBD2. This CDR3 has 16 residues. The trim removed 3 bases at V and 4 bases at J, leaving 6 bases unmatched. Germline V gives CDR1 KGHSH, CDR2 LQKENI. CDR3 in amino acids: CASSPRGLATYNEQFF. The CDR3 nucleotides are TGTGCCAGCTCACCGAGGGGACTAGCGACATACAATGAGCAGTTCTTC.

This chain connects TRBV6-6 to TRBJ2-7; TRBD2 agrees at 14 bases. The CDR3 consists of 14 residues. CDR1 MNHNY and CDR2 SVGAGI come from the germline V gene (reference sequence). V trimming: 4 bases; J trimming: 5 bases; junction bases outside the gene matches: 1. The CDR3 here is CASSWGLAGDEQYF. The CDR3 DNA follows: TGTGCCAGCAGTTGGGGACTAGCGGGAGACGAGCAGTACTTC.

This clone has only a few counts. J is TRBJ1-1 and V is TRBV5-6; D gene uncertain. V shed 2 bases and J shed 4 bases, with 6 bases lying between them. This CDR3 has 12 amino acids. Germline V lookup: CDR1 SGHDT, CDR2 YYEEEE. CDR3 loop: CASSFMSTEAFF. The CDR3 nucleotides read TGTGCCAGCAGCTTTATGTCCACTGAAGCTTTCTTT.

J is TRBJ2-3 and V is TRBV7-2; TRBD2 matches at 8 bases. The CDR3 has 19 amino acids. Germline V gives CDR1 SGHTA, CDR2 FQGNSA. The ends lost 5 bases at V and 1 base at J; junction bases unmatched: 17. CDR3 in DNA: TGTGCCAGCAGCCTTAGTGTAGTAGCGGGGAATCGTGGCACAGATACGCAGTATTTT. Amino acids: CASSLSVVAGNRGTDTQYF. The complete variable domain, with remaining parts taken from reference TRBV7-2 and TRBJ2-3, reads GAGVSQSPSNKVTEKGKDVELRCDPISGHTALYWYRQSLGQGLEFLIYFQGNSAPDKSGLPSDRFSAERTGGSVSTLTIQRTQQEDSAVYLCASSLSVVAGNRGTDTQYFGPGTRLTVL.

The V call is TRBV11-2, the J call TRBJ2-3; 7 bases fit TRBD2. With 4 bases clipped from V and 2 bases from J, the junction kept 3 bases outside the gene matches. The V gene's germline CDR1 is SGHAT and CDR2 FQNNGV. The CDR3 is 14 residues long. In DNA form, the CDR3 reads TGTGCCAGCAGCTCGCGGGAGTCCACAGATACGCAGTATTTT. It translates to CASSSRESTDTQYF.